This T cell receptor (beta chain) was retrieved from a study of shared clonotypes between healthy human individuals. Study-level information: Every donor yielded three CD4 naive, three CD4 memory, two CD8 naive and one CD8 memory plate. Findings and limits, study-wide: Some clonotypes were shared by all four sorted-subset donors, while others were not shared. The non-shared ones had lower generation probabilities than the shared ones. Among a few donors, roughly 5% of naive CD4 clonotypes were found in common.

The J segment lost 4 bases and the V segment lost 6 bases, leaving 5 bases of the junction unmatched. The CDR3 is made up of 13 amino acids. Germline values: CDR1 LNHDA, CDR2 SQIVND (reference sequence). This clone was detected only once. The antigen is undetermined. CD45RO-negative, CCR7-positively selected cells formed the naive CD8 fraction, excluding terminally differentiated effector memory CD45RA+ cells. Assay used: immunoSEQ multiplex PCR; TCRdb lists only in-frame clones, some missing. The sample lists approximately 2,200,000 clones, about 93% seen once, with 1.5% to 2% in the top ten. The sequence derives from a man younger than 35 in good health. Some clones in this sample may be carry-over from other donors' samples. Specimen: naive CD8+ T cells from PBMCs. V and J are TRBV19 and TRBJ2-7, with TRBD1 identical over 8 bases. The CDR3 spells CASRRTGKYEQYF. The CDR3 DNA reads TGTGCCAGTAGACGGACAGGGAAATACGAGCAGTACTTC.